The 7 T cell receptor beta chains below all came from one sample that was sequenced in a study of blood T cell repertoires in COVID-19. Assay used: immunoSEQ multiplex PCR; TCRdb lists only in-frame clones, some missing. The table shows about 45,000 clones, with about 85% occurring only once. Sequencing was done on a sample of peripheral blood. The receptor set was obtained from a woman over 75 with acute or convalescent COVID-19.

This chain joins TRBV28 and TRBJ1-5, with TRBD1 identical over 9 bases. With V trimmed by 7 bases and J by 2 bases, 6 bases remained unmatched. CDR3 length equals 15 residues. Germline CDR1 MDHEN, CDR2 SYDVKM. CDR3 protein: CASNTGGGGNQPQHF. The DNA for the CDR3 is TGTGCCAGCAATACAGGGGGCGGAGGCAATCAGCCCCAGCATTTT.

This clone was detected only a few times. The chain's CDR3 is CASRTGGGNYEQYF. CDR3 nucleotide sequence: TGTGCCAGCAGGACAGGGGGCGGGAACTACGAGCAGTACTTC. The chain recombines TRBV2 with TRBJ2-7; 10 bases align to TRBD1. Germline values: CDR1 SNHLY, CDR2 FYNNEI. This CDR3 has 14 amino acids. V gave up 6 bases and J gave up 3 bases; unmatched junction bases: 5.

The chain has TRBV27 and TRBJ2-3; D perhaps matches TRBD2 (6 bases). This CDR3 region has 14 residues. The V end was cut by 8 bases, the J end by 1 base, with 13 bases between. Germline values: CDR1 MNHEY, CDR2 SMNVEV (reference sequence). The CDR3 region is CASGTDSRTDTQYF. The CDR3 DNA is TGTGCCAGCGGGACTGACTCCCGCACAGATACGCAGTATTTT.

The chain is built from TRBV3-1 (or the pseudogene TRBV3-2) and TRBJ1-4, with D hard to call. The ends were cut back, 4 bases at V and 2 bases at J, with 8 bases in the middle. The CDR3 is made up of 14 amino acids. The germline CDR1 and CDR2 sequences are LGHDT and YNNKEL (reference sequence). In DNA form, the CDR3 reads TGTGCCAGCAGCCCCGGGAGCACTAATGAAAAACTGTTTTTT. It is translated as CASSPGSTNEKLFF.

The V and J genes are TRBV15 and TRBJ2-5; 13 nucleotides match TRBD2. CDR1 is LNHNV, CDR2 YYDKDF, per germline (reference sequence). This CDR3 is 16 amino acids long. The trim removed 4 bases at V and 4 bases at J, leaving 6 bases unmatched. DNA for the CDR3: TGTGCCACCAGCAATGGACTAGCGGGAGTCCTAGAGACCCAGTACTTC. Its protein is CATSNGLAGVLETQYF.

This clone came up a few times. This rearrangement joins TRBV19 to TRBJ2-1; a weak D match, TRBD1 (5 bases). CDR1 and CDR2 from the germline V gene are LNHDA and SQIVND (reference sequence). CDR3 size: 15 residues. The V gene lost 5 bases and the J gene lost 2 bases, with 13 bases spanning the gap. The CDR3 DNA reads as TGTGCCAGTAGTGCGACAGTGGGTCCCTACAATGAGCAGTTCTTC. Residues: CASSATVGPYNEQFF.

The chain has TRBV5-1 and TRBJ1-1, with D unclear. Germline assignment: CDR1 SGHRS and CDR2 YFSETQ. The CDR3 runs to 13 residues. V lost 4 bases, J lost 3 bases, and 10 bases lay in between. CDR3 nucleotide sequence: TGCGCCAGCAGCCTTAACGAGGACACTGAAGCTTTCTTT. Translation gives CASSLNEDTEAFF.